This T cell receptor beta chain was retrieved from a study of immune heterogeneity within non-small cell lung tumors. Study-wide points: The study found identical dominant CDR3 beta clonotypes recurring across tumor sites within a patient, alongside site-unique high-frequency clones.

Template input was genomic DNA from bulk tumor (approximately 640 ng per sample). Several spatially distant biopsies were obtained per primary tumor intraoperatively. Curative surgery was undertaken by patients, who had untreated, newly diagnosed non-small cell lung cancer. Study donors were patients with a new diagnosis of non-small cell lung cancer who underwent surgery with curative intent. In its sample, this clonotype ranks as medium-sized. The antigen is unknown. Deletions cut 1 base from V and 4 bases from J, with 10 bases between. Per the germline V gene, CDR1 is GTSNPN and CDR2 is SVGIG (reference sequence). The CDR3 has 13 residues. Multiplex PCR (32 V and 13 J primers) was used to amplify the TCR beta CDR3. TCRdb itself ran the multiplex PCR reads through MiXCR, one entry per CDR3 protein. The sample shows approximately 2,500 distinct CDR3 sequences, about 14% of them seen only once.

Sequenced input: lung tumor tissue. The clonotype comes from a female donor with non-small cell lung cancer. The J gene is TRBJ1-2, the V gene TRBV30; no definite D call. The CDR3 region is CAWSGVVGYGYTF. CDR3 nucleotides: TGTGCCTGGAGTGGGGTGGTTGGCTATGGCTACACCTTC.